This T cell receptor beta chain was sequenced for a study of blood T cell repertoires in COVID-19. Turning to the study itself: Sites in the United States, Italy and Spain provided acute and convalescent COVID-19 samples.

V lost 0 bases and J lost 2, with 11 bases in between. The CDR3 is 15 residues long. Germline CDR1 reads SGHRS; CDR2 reads YFSETQ. Ages ranged from about 18 to 89 years, with residence in approximately 25 US areas. Researchers sorted participants into cohorts using their self-reported clinical history. Before being deemed recovered, Cohort 3 donors had two negative PCRs, clearance, or symptom resolution. TCRdb keeps only in-frame clones here, not all; method: immunoSEQ multiplex PCR. The sample records nearly 350,000 clones, about 88% being singletons. V and J are TRBV5-1 and TRBJ1-1; TRBD1 is a possible D gene (5 bases). The sequence was collected from a woman aged 25-40 years who had recovered from COVID-19. What was sequenced was PBMCs or T cells enriched from blood (not recorded which). The chain's CDR3 is CASSLDGGVNTEAFF. In DNA form, the CDR3 reads TGCGCCAGCAGCTTGGACGGGGGGGTTAACACTGAAGCTTTCTTT.